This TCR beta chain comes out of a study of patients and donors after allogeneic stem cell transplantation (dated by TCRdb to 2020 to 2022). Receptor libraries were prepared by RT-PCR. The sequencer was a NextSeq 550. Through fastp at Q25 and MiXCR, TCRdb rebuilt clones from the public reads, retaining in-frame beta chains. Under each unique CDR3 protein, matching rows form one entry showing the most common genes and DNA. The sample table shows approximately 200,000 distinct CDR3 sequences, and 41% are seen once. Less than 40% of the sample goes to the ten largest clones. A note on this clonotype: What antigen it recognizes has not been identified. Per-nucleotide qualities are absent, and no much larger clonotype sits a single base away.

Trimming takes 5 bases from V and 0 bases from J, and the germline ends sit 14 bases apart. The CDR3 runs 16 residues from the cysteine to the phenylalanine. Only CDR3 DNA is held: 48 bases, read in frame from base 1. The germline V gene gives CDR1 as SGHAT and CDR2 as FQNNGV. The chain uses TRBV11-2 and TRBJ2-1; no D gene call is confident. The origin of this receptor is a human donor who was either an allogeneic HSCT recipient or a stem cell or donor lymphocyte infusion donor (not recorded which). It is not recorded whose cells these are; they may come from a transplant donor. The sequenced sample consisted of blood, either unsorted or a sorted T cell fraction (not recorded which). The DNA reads TGTGCCAGCAGCCACGGACCCTCGAACTCCTACAATGAGCAGTTCTTC. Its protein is CASSHGPSNSYNEQFF.